This TCR beta chain originates from a study of blood T cell repertoires in COVID-19. Study-level background: There were acute and convalescent COVID-19 samples, and they came from the United States, Italy and Spain.

V was cut by 0 bases and J by 3 bases, with 9 bases left in between. The CDR3 consists of 14 residues. Germline values: CDR1 ENHRY, CDR2 SYGVKD. Authors' processing steps: Cell counts per sample came from amplifying reference gene primers. Generated by immunoSEQ multiplex PCR, the TCRdb table keeps only in-frame clones and is missing some. The V and J calls and clone size were taken over from that table, and D and trimming were inferred from the DNA. The repertoire holds under 300,000 clones, with approximately 80% as singletons. The source material was peripheral blood. This rearrangement joins TRBV10-3 to TRBJ2-7; unclear D gene. The TCR sequence derives from a woman between 18 and 30 years old with acute or convalescent COVID-19. The CDR3 loop is CAISESTYFYEQYF. CDR3 coding DNA: TGTGCCATCAGTGAGTCGACTTATTTCTACGAGCAGTACTTC.